One sample yielded the 9 T cell receptor beta chains listed below, sequenced in a study of T cells after yellow fever vaccination. TCRdb reprocessed the 5' RACE reads via MiXCR and lists one record per CDR3 protein. The sample has about 300,000 distinct CDR3 sequences, about 6.9% seen once. The sample was PBMCs, taken roughly 47 days after the first yellow fever vaccination. The receptor set was obtained from a man younger than 30 who received the YFV17D yellow fever vaccine.

This clonotype has only a few counts. The chain links TRBV7-2 to TRBJ2-7, with 8 nucleotides matching TRBD1. Germline V gives CDR1 SGHTA, CDR2 FQGNSA. The CDR3 is 15 amino acids. V was clipped by 6 bases and J by 6 bases; unmatched bases: 13. The CDR3 loop is CASRSPGGASGEQYF. The CDR3 coding sequence is TGTGCCAGCAGGTCGCCAGGGGGCGCCTCGGGCGAGCAGTACTTC.

The rearrangement uses TRBV15 and TRBJ2-5, with 12 bases aligning to TRBD2. Germline V gene sequence: CDR1 LNHNV, CDR2 YYDKDF (reference sequence). V shed 6 bases and J 0 bases; nucleotides not matched to a gene: 5. CDR3 size: 16 residues. The CDR3 is CATSPRLAGDQETQYF. The CDR3 DNA follows: TGTGCCACCAGTCCGAGACTAGCGGGGGACCAAGAGACCCAGTACTTC.

The rearrangement joins TRBV28 to TRBJ2-5, with D perhaps TRBD2 (6 bases). The CDR3 consists of 13 residues. V dropped 6 bases and J dropped 4 bases, with 12 bases sitting between them. Germline V gene lookup returns CDR1 MDHEN and CDR2 SYDVKM. CDR3 coding DNA: TGTGCCAGCAGCCCGACTAGACGAGAGACCCAGTACTTC. Amino acids: CASSPTRRETQYF.

There are a few counts of this clonotype. This sequence joins TRBV11-2 and TRBJ1-5; no definite D call. This CDR3 has 13 residues. V lost 1 base and J 7 bases, leaving 8 bases between the germline ends. The germline gives CDR1 SGHAT, CDR2 FQNNGV. CDR3 sequence (DNA): TGTGCCAGCAGCTTAGGTTACGGGCAGCCCCAGCATTTT. It encodes CASSLGYGQPQHF.

J is TRBJ1-1 and V is TRBV7-2; possibly TRBD1 for D (6 bases). CDR3 size: 14 residues. Trimming removed 4 bases from V and 8 bases from J, with 17 bases in between. The germline V gene has CDR1 SGHTA and CDR2 FQGNSA. This CDR3 is CASSSLHQDREAFF. The CDR3 region has the DNA TGTGCCAGCAGCTCCCTTCACCAAGACAGGGAAGCTTTCTTT.

This clonotype was seen only a few times. The J gene is TRBJ2-1, the V gene TRBV10-3; D might be TRBD1 or TRBD2, each matching 5 bases. Germline CDR1 reads ENHRY; CDR2 reads SYGVKD. V was trimmed by 11 bases and J by 5 bases, leaving 13 bases between them. This CDR3 is 12 amino acids long. The CDR3 DNA follows: TGTGCCGCATGGGGGTCCGACAATGAGCAGTTCTTC. This codes for CAAWGSDNEQFF.

J is TRBJ1-1 and V is TRBV18, with a tentative D call TRBD1 (5 bases). The CDR3 runs to 13 residues. V was shortened by 0 bases and J by 8 bases, with 10 bases between the two germline ends. Germline V gene sequence: CDR1 KGHSH, CDR2 LQKENI. The CDR3 DNA reads TGTGCCAGCTCACCACCGGTGGGGGGAGAAGCTTTCTTT. This sequence encodes CASSPPVGGEAFF.

The chain couples TRBV27 to TRBJ1-1; TRBD1 agrees at 7 bases. Germline CDR1 is MNHEY and CDR2 is SMNVEV (reference sequence). Trimming at V came to 3 bases and at J to 4 bases, leaving 8 bases not matched to a gene. This CDR3 has 15 amino acids. The CDR3 spells CASSFKGARGTEAFF. In DNA form, the CDR3 reads TGTGCCAGCAGTTTCAAGGGGGCTCGGGGCACTGAAGCTTTCTTT.

The chain uses TRBV15 and TRBJ1-5; perhaps TRBD1 as D (6 bases). CDR3 length equals 15 residues. CDR1 is LNHNV, CDR2 YYDKDF, per germline (reference sequence). V lost 0 bases to trimming and J lost 3 bases, with 9 bases between them. Written as DNA, the CDR3 is TGTGCCACCAGCAGAGATAGGGGGACCAATCAGCCCCAGCATTTT. This sequence encodes CATSRDRGTNQPQHF. The full variable domain, completed using reference TRBV15 and TRBJ1-5, is DAMVIQNPRYQVTQFGKPVTLSCSQTLNHNVMYWYQQKSSQAPKLLFHYYDKDFNNEADTPDNFQSRRPNTSFCFLDIRSPGLGDTAMYLCATSRDRGTNQPQHFGDGTRLSIL.